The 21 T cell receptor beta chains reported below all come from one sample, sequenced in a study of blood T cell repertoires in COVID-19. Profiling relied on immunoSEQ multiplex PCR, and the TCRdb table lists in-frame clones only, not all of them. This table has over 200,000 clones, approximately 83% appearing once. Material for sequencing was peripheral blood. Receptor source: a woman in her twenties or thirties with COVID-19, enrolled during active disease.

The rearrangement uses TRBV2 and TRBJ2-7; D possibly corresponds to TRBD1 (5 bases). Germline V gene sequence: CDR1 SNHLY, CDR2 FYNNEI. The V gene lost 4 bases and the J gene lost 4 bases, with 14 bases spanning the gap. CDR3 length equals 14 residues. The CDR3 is CASSAVRVSYEQYF. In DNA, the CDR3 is TGTGCCAGCAGTGCAGTCAGGGTATCGTACGAGCAGTACTTC. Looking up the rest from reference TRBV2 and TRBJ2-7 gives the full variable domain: EPEVTQTPSHQVTQMGQEVILRCVPISNHLYFYWYRQILGQKVEFLVSFYNNEISEKSEIFDDQFSVERPDGSNFTLKIRSTKLEDSAMYFCASSAVRVSYEQYFGPGTRLTVT.

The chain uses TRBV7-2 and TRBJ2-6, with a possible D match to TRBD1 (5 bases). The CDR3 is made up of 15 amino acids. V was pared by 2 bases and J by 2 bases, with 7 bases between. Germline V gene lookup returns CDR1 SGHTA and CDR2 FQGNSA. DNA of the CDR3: TGTGCCAGCAGCTTACGCAGGGCTGGGGCCAACGTCCTGACTTTC. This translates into CASSLRRAGANVLTF.

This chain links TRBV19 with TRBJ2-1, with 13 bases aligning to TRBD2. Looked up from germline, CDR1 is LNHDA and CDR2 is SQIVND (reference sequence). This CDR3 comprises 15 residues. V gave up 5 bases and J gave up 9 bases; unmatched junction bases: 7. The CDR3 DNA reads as TGTGCCAGTAGTTTAACTAGCGGGAGGGCCTTTGAGCAGTTCTTC. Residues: CASSLTSGRAFEQFF.

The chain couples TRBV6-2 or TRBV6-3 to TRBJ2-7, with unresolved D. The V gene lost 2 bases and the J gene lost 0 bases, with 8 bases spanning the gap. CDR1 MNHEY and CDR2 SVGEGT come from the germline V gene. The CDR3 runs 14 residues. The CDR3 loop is CASSYTRSSYEQYF. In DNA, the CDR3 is TGTGCCAGCAGTTACACCCGGAGCTCCTACGAGCAGTACTTC.

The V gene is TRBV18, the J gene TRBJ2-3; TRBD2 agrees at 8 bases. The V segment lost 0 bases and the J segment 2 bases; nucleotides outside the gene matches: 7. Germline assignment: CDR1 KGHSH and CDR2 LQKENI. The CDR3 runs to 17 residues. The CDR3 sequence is CASSPPTPGGPTDTQYF. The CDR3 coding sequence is TGTGCCAGCTCACCACCGACTCCGGGAGGGCCCACAGATACGCAGTATTTT.

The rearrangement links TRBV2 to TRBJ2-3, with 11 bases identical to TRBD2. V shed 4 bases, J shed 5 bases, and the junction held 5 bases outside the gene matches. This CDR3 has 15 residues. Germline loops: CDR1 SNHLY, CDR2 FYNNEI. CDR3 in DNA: TGTGCCAGCAGTGCTAACGGACTAGCGGGAGATACGCAGTATTTT. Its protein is CASSANGLAGDTQYF.

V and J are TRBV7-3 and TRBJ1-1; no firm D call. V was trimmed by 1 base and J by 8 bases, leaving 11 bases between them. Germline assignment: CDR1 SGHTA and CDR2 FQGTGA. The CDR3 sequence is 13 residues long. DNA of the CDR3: TGTGCCAGCAGCTTAATGACGGCGGAGGAAGCTTTCTTT. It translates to CASSLMTAEEAFF.

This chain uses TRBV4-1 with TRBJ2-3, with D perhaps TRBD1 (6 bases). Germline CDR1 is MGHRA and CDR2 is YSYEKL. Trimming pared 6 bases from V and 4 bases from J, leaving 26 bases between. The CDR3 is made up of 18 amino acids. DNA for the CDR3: TGCGCCAGCAGTAGCGTTGAACGGGGCAGGGGTAGGGCAGATACGCAGTATTTT. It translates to CASSSVERGRGRADTQYF.

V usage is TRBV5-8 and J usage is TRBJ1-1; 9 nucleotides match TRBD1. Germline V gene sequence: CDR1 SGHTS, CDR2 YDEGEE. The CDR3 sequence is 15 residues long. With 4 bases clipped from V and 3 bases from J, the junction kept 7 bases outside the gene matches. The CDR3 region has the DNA TGTGCCAGCAGCCTGGGACAGGGTACGCACACTGAAGCTTTCTTT. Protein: CASSLGQGTHTEAFF.

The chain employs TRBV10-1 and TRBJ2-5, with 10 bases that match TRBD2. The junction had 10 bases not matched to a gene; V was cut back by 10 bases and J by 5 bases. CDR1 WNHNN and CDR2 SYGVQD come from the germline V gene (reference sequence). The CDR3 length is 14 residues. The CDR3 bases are TGCGCCATCCCGTTTACTAGCGGGAAGGAGACCCAGTACTTC. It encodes CAIPFTSGKETQYF.

The CDR3 DNA sequence: TGCGCCAGCAGCCAAGATGTCGGCAATCAGCCCCAGCATTTT. It codes for CASSQDVGNQPQHF. The chain combines TRBV4-3 with TRBJ1-5; D is uncertain. CDR1 is LGHNA and CDR2 is YSLEER in the germline V gene. The V and J ends lost 0 bases and 2 bases respectively, with 5 bases between them. The CDR3 has 14 residues.

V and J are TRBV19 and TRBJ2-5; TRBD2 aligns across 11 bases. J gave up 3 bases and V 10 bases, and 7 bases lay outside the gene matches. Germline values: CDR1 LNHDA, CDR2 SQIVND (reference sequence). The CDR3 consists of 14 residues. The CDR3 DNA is TGTGCCACAGGGGGACTAGCGGTTAAAGAGACCCAGTACTTC. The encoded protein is CATGGLAVKETQYF.

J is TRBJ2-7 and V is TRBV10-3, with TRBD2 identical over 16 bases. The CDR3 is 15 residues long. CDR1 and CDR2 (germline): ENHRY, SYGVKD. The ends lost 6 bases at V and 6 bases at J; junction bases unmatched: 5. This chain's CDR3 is CAISGTSGRAGEQYF. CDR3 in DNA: TGTGCCATCAGCGGGACTAGCGGGAGGGCCGGCGAGCAGTACTTC.

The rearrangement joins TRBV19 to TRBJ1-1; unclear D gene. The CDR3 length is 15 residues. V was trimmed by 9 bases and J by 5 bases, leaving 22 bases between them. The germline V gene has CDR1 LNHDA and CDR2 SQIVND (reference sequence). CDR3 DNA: TGTGCCAGCAACCTCCTTTCGGGTACGATGACTGAAGCTTTCTTT. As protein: CASNLLSGTMTEAFF.

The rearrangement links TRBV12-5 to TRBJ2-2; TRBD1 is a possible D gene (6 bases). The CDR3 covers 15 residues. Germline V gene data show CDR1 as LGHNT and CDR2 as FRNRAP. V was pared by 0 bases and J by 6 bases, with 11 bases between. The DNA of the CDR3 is TGTGCTAGTGGTTTGGTTTTGGGGGCGGCCGGGGAGCTGTTTTTT. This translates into CASGLVLGAAGELFF. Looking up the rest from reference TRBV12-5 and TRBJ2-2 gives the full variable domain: DARVTQTPRHKVTEMGQEVTMRCQPILGHNTVFWYRQTMMQGLELLAYFRNRAPLDDSGMPKDRFSAEMPDATLATLKIQPSEPRDSAVYFCASGLVLGAAGELFFGEGSRLTVL.

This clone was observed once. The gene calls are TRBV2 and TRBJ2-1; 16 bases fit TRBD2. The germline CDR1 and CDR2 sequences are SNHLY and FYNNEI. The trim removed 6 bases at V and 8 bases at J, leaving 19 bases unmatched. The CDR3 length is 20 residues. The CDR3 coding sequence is TGTGCCAGCAGGGGTCCGGGACTAGCGGGAGGGTTGCTGGGTTTCGATGAGCAGTTCTTC. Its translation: CASRGPGLAGGLLGFDEQFF.

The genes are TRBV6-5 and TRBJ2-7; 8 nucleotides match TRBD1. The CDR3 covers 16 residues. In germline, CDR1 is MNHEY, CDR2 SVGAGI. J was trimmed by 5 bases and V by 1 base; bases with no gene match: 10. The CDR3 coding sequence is TGTGCCAGCAGTTACTTTCCCCCGGCAGGGGGCCACGAGCAGTACTTC. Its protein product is CASSYFPPAGGHEQYF.

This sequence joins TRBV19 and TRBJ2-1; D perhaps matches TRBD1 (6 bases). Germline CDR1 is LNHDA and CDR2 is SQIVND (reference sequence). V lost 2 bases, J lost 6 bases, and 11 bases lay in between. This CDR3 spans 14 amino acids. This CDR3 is CASSIRSRGNEQFF. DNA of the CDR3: TGTGCCAGTAGTATAAGATCCAGGGGCAATGAGCAGTTCTTC. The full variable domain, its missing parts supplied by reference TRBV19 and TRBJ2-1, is DGGITQSPKYLFRKEGQNVTLSCEQNLNHDAMYWYRQDPGQGLRLIYYSQIVNDFQKGDIAEGYSVSREKKESFPLTVTSAQKNPTAFYLCASSIRSRGNEQFFGPGTRLTVL.

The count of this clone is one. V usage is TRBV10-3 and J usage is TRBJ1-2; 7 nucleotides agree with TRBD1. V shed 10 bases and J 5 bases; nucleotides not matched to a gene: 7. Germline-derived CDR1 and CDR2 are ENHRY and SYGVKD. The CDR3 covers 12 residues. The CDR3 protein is CASQGVEYGYTF. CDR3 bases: TGTGCCAGCCAGGGGGTAGAGTATGGCTACACCTTC.

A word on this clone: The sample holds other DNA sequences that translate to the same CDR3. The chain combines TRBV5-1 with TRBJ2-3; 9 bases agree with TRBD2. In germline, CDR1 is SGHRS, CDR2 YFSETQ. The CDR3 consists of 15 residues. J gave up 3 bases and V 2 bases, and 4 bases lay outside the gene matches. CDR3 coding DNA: TGCGCCAGCAGCTTACGGGGACTAGCTACAGATACGCAGTATTTT. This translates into CASSLRGLATDTQYF.

The CDR3 region has the DNA TGCGCCAGCAGCATCGGGCTAGCGGGAGGCACCGGGGAGCTGTTTTTT. Translating gives CASSIGLAGGTGELFF. The chain recombines TRBV5-1 with TRBJ2-2; TRBD2 aligns across 11 bases. Germline V gene sequence: CDR1 SGHRS, CDR2 YFSETQ. The CDR3 totals 16 residues. With V trimmed by 4 bases and J by 4 bases, 6 bases remained unmatched.